The 16 T cell receptor beta chains in this list originate from one sample, sequenced in a study of T cell responses to AZD1222 COVID-19 vaccine. TCRdb's copy holds only in-frame clones and misses some; the assay was immunoSEQ multiplex PCR. This sample carries approximately 100,000 clones, over 90% of them seen once, and the ten largest clones take 5%. The material was peripheral blood, obtained on day 0 of AZD1222 vaccination. These receptors were collected from an adult in good health.

This rearrangement joins TRBV29-1 to TRBJ2-5; D ambiguous. V lost 3 bases and J 5 bases, leaving 13 bases between the germline ends. Germline V gene lookup returns CDR1 SQVTM and CDR2 ANQGSEA. The CDR3 contains 13 residues. This CDR3 is CSVDPLVGETQYF. DNA for the CDR3: TGCAGCGTTGACCCGCTAGTGGGGGAGACCCAGTACTTC.

The chain couples TRBV7-8 to TRBJ1-5; perhaps TRBD1 as D (5 bases). V lost 2 bases to trimming and J lost 3 bases, with 8 bases between them. Germline-derived CDR1 and CDR2 are SGHVS and FQNEAQ. CDR3 size: 14 residues. In nucleotides, the CDR3 is TGTGCCAGCAGCTTAAGGGGTAACAATCAGCCCCAGCATTTT. It translates to CASSLRGNNQPQHF.

The V gene is TRBV19, the J gene TRBJ2-7; 14 bases map to TRBD2. Trimming at V came to 4 bases and at J to 2 bases, leaving 4 bases not matched to a gene. Germline V gene sequence: CDR1 LNHDA, CDR2 SQIVND (reference sequence). The CDR3 runs to 16 residues. The CDR3 spells CASSNRLAGGTYEQYF. In DNA form, the CDR3 reads TGTGCCAGTAGTAACCGACTAGCGGGAGGGACCTACGAGCAGTACTTC.

A single count supports this clone. V and J are TRBV5-1 and TRBJ1-4, with 8 positions matching TRBD1. V was pared by 3 bases and J by 8 bases, with 9 bases of the junction left unmatched. CDR1 is SGHRS, CDR2 YFSETQ, per germline. The CDR3 length is 15 residues. The CDR3 protein is CASSWTGSSEEKLFF. The CDR3 bases are TGCGCCAGCAGCTGGACAGGGTCCAGTGAAGAAAAACTGTTTTTT.

The gene calls are TRBV19 and TRBJ1-4; the D gene is possibly TRBD1 (5 bases). This CDR3 comprises 16 residues. CDR1 and CDR2 (germline): LNHDA, SQIVND (reference sequence). The V end lost 7 bases, the J end lost 4 bases, and 19 bases lay between the germline ends. The CDR3, as DNA: TGTGCCAGTAATACCGTCGCGACAGCGGTTAATGAAAAACTGTTTTTT. Its protein product is CASNTVATAVNEKLFF.

V and J are TRBV7-9 and TRBJ1-5; no definite D call. Germline CDR1 and CDR2: SEHNR and FQNEAQ (reference sequence). V shed 4 bases and J shed 4 bases, with 5 bases lying between them. The CDR3 is made up of 12 amino acids. The chain's CDR3 is CASSSQNQPQHF. The DNA of the CDR3 is TGTGCCAGCAGCTCCCAGAATCAGCCCCAGCATTTT.

This clone was counted once. V usage is TRBV2 and J usage is TRBJ2-5; perhaps TRBD1 as D (8 bases). CDR3 length: 15 residues. V was cut by 2 bases and J by 5 bases, with 15 bases left in between. CDR1 and CDR2 from the germline V gene are SNHLY and FYNNEI. The DNA for the CDR3 is TGTGCCAGCAGTGAATGGGGAGGGGACAGGGAGACCCAGTACTTC. As protein: CASSEWGGDRETQYF.

The chain combines TRBV2 with TRBJ1-5; D remains unclear. V lost 6 bases and J lost 0, with 12 bases in between. CDR1 and CDR2 (germline): SNHLY, FYNNEI. The CDR3 has 15 amino acids. The CDR3 protein is CASRQTGNSNQPQHF. CDR3 nucleotide sequence: TGTGCCAGCAGACAAACCGGGAATAGCAATCAGCCCCAGCATTTT.

The chain carries TRBV9 and TRBJ1-1, with no clear D. V was pared by 4 bases and J by 0 bases, with 7 bases between. This CDR3 is built from 13 residues. Germline V CDR1 and CDR2: SGDLS, YYNGEE. DNA of the CDR3: TGTGCCAGCAGCCTAGGCATGAACACTGAAGCTTTCTTT. Protein product: CASSLGMNTEAFF.

This rearrangement joins TRBV7-3 to TRBJ2-2, with a tentative D call TRBD2 (5 bases). The CDR3 runs to 13 residues. V shed 5 bases and J shed 4 bases, with 8 bases lying between them. Germline assignment: CDR1 SGHTA and CDR2 FQGTGA. In nucleotides, the CDR3 is TGTGCCAGCAGCCCGGCGGGCACCGGGGAGCTGTTTTTT. Translating gives CASSPAGTGELFF.

The rearrangement joins TRBV6-5 to TRBJ1-1; D not certain. Germline CDR1 and CDR2: MNHEY and SVGAGI. The ends were cut back, 7 bases at V and 0 bases at J, with 15 bases in the middle. This CDR3 region has 15 residues. The CDR3 nucleotides read TGTGCCAGCACGTCCCTCGGGTTGATGAACACTGAAGCTTTCTTT. Encoded protein: CASTSLGLMNTEAFF.

This chain connects TRBV28 to TRBJ1-2; no clear D gene. The ends were cut back, 7 bases at V and 7 bases at J, with 16 bases in the middle. CDR3 length equals 13 residues. Looked up from germline, CDR1 is MDHEN and CDR2 is SYDVKM. CDR3: CASTLEWGSGYTF. In DNA form, the CDR3 reads TGTGCCAGCACCCTGGAATGGGGTTCTGGCTACACCTTC.

The chain combines TRBV7-3 with TRBJ2-2, with 10 bases that match TRBD2. CDR3 length: 20 residues. In germline, CDR1 is SGHTA, CDR2 FQGTGA. V lost 4 bases to trimming and J lost 0 bases; unmatched junction nucleotides: 14. This CDR3 reads CASSSLRTSGAYANTGELFF. CDR3 bases: TGTGCCAGCAGCTCCTTAAGGACTAGCGGAGCTTACGCGAACACCGGGGAGCTGTTTTTT.

This clone has a single count. The rearrangement joins TRBV30 to TRBJ1-1; D perhaps matches TRBD1 (5 bases). Trimming pared 7 bases from V and 10 bases from J, leaving 19 bases between. The CDR3 totals 12 residues. Germline CDR1 is GTSNPN and CDR2 is SVGIG (reference sequence). CDR3 protein: CASEGILSVAFF. In DNA form, the CDR3 reads TGTGCCTCGGAGGGGATACTCTCTGTAGCTTTCTTT.

This clone was recorded once. The chain has TRBV14 and TRBJ1-1; D gene unclear. Germline V gene data show CDR1 as SGHDN and CDR2 as FVKESK. V was pared by 1 base and J by 1 base, with 1 base between. The CDR3 is 12 residues long. The CDR3: CASSQANTEAFF. The CDR3 region has the DNA TGTGCCAGCAGCCAAGCGAACACTGAAGCTTTCTTT.

J is TRBJ2-2 and V is TRBV24-1; either TRBD1 or TRBD2 may fit D (5 bases each). The germline gives CDR1 KGHDR, CDR2 SFDVKD. Trimming took 5 bases from V and 6 from J, leaving 12 bases between them. This CDR3 has 14 residues. The CDR3 sequence is CATSVRGLAGELFF. In DNA form, the CDR3 reads TGTGCCACCAGTGTGAGGGGATTAGCCGGGGAGCTGTTTTTT.